This T cell receptor beta chain was identified in a study of T cells in Graves' hyperthyroidism and ophthalmopathy. Germline values: CDR1 MDHEN, CDR2 SYDVKM. The V end was cut by 10 bases, the J end by 3 bases, with 10 bases between. The CDR3 spans 11 residues. This clonotype was counted ten times or more. Its target is not known. Notes on the study in general: Blood also showed most of the thyroid clonotypes that were expanded above 0.001.

The investigators amplified TCR beta CDR3 regions from RNA transcripts. Initially, a first-round RT-PCR of the TCR CDR3 employed the HTBI primer set. Via MiXCR, TCRdb re-called the multiplex PCR reads, giving one row per CDR3 protein. This sample has around 390,000 distinct CDR3 sequences; more than 14% occur once, and the top ten carry less than 20%. The chain employs TRBV28 and TRBJ2-7; D gene uncertain. Sequencing was carried out using blood. This TCR derives from a woman in her twenties or thirties with Graves' ophthalmopathy. For the CDR3, the DNA is TGTGCCACCGGAAGGGACTACGAGCAGTACTTC. As protein: CATGRDYEQYF.